This T cell receptor beta chain appears in the sequencing data of a study of OX40 agonist ivuxolimab in advanced cancers. Findings and limits, study-wide: Normalized T-cell clonal expansion was also low in some nonresponders. No determination was made of the antigen specificity of the expanded peripheral T cells.

Regarding this clone: Its antigen is not identified.

Measured with immunoSEQ multiplex PCR; TCRdb has only the in-frame clones, and not every one. The table lists about 77,000 clones, roughly 89% of them singletons. The CDR3 has 14 amino acids. In germline, CDR1 is SGHTA, CDR2 FQGNSA. V was cut by 2 bases and J by 7 bases, with 14 bases left in between. The chain employs TRBV7-2 and TRBJ1-1; D not certain. This sample comprised CD4+ or CD8+ T cells sorted from blood, obtained in a trial of the OX40 agonist ivuxolimab. This sequence was found in an adult with an advanced solid tumor such as melanoma, head and neck, liver or kidney cancer. The CDR3 DNA is TGTGCCAGCAGCTTATCCGCCGAGCGAGTTGAAGCTTTCTTT. Encoded protein: CASSLSAERVEAFF.